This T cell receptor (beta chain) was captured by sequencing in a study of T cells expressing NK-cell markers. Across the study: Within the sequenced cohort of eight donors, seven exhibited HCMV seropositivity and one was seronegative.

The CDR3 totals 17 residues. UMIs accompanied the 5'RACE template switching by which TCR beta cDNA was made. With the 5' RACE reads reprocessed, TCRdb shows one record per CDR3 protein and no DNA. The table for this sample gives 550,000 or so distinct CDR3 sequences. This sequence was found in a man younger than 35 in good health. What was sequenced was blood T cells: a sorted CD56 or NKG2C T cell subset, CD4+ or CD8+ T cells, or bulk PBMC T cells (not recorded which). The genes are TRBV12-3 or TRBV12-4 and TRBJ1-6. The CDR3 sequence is CASSFTVSGSYNSPLHF.